Shown below are 13 T cell receptor beta chains from a single sample sequenced in a study of T-cell reconstitution after alpha-beta-depleted transplantation in children (dated by TCRdb to about 2016). This specimen's treatment or condition label, interpreted: allogeneic hematopoietic cell transplantation with graft depleted of TCRalphabeta T cells and CD19 B cells. Libraries were built with PCR. The instrument was an Illumina HiSeq 2500. Molecular barcoding was employed in the preparation of TCR libraries, with unique molecular identifiers being used to normalize TCRbeta repertoire quantification. TCRdb cleaned the public reads at Q25 with fastp, built clones with MiXCR and kept in-frame beta chains. When rows share a CDR3 protein, they turn into one entry using the most common DNA and genes. For this sample there are about 260,000 distinct CDR3 sequences; roughly 8.2% appear just once. The ten largest account for nearly 6.5% of the sample.

The sample was PBMCs, mostly from graft donor cells, taken 180 days after TCRalphabeta/CD19-depleted stem cell transplant. These receptor sequences come from a male patient between 10 and 17 years old who had a stem cell transplant for acute lymphoblastic leukemia, so the T cells may come from the graft donor.

There are many counts of this clonotype. V is TRBV27 and J is TRBJ2-7, with 7 positions matching TRBD1. The V gene's germline CDR1 is MNHEY and CDR2 SMNVEV (reference sequence). With V trimmed by 8 bases and J by 4 bases, 2 bases remained unmatched. The CDR3 spans 11 residues. The CDR3 nucleotides are TGTGCCAGCTGGGACAGTTACGAGCAGTACTTC. The encoded protein is CASWDSYEQYF.

This clonotype was observed many times. The chain carries TRBV5-1 and TRBJ1-1, with a tentative D call TRBD1 (6 bases). The CDR3 covers 14 residues. Trimming took off 6 bases at V and 1 base at J, with 13 bases between the two ends. CDR1 and CDR2 from the germline V gene are SGHRS and YFSETQ. The CDR3 here is CASTLSTGNTEAFF. The CDR3 nucleotides are TGCGCCAGCACCCTTTCGACAGGGAACACTGAAGCTTTCTTT.

This clonotype was recorded at least ten times. The chain uses TRBV2 and TRBJ2-2; 8 bases are a match to TRBD1. Looked up from germline, CDR1 is SNHLY and CDR2 is FYNNEI. CDR3 length: 13 amino acids. With V trimmed by 11 bases and J by 1 base, 3 bases remained unmatched. The CDR3 region is CAEGTGNTGELFF. In nucleotides, the CDR3 is TGTGCCGAAGGGACAGGGAACACCGGGGAGCTGTTTTTT.

At least ten counts were recorded for this clonotype. The chain combines TRBV20-1 with TRBJ2-1, with a weak D call TRBD2 (6 bases). Trimming shortened V by 3 bases and J by 6 bases, and 12 bases separated the two germline ends. The CDR3 spans 13 residues. CDR1 is DFQATT and CDR2 is SNEGSKA in the germline V gene (reference sequence). Here the CDR3 DNA reads TGCAGTGCTAGCGTTTGGGACTTCAATGAGCAGTTCTTC. Translated: CSASVWDFNEQFF.

The rearrangement uses TRBV20-1 and TRBJ1-4; unclear D gene. The V gene lost 3 bases and the J gene lost 8 bases, with 13 bases spanning the gap. Germline CDR1 is DFQATT and CDR2 is SNEGSKA (reference sequence). The CDR3 totals 13 residues. Here the CDR3 DNA reads TGCAGTGCTAGGACACCCCTTGGGGAAAAACTGTTTTTT. Translated, it gives CSARTPLGEKLFF.

The sample holds many counts of this clonotype. V usage is TRBV20-1 and J usage is TRBJ2-3; TRBD1 agrees at 8 bases. V shed 3 bases, J shed 3 bases, and the junction held 11 bases outside the gene matches. From germline, CDR1 is DFQATT and CDR2 SNEGSKA (reference sequence). The CDR3 is 16 amino acids. CDR3 DNA: TGCAGTGCTAGCCCAGACAGGGGAGGACTTACAGATACGCAGTATTTT. Translation gives CSASPDRGGLTDTQYF.

This clonotype was seen ten or more times. The chain couples TRBV20-1 to TRBJ2-6; D may be TRBD1 (5 bases). V lost 5 bases and J lost 0, with 5 bases in between. CDR3 length equals 13 residues. The germline CDR1 and CDR2 sequences are DFQATT and SNEGSKA (reference sequence). As DNA, the CDR3 is TGCAGTGCTGACAGCTCTGGGGCCAACGTCCTGACTTTC. Protein product: CSADSSGANVLTF.

This clonotype was observed many times. The rearrangement uses TRBV7-2 and TRBJ2-1; 9 nucleotides match TRBD2. V trimming: 1 base; J trimming: 4 bases; junction bases outside the gene matches: 5. This CDR3 has 16 amino acids. CDR1 is SGHTA and CDR2 is FQGNSA in the germline V gene. The CDR3 here is CASSLVGSGRYNEQFF. CDR3 bases: TGTGCCAGCAGCTTAGTTGGTAGCGGGAGATACAATGAGCAGTTCTTC. The whole variable domain, remainder taken from reference TRBV7-2 and TRBJ2-1, is GAGVSQSPSNKVTEKGKDVELRCDPISGHTALYWYRQSLGQGLEFLIYFQGNSAPDKSGLPSDRFSAERTGGSVSTLTIQRTQQEDSAVYLCASSLVGSGRYNEQFFGPGTRLTVL.

This clonotype was detected ten times or more. The gene calls are TRBV29-1 and TRBJ2-7; TRBD1 is a possible D gene (6 bases). V gave up 1 base and J gave up 2 bases, with 15 bases separating them. CDR1 and CDR2 from the germline V gene are SQVTM and ANQGSEA. The length of the CDR3 is 15 residues. The chain's CDR3 is CSVEARGGSPYEQYF. CDR3 nucleotide sequence: TGCAGCGTTGAAGCTAGAGGGGGTTCGCCCTACGAGCAGTACTTC.

This clonotype was counted at least ten times. The chain carries TRBV5-1 and TRBJ2-5; no definite D call. From germline, CDR1 is SGHRS and CDR2 YFSETQ. The CDR3 has 12 amino acids. V was pared by 0 bases and J by 1 base, with 1 base between. The CDR3 nucleotides are TGCGCCAGCAGCTTGGTCCAAGAGACCCAGTACTTC. This encodes CASSLVQETQYF.

The table lists this clonotype with many counts. V is TRBV12-3 or TRBV12-4 and J is TRBJ1-5, with D possibly being TRBD1 (6 bases). V lost 5 bases and J 1 base, leaving 18 bases between the germline ends. This CDR3 spans 17 amino acids. In DNA form, the CDR3 reads TGTGCCAGCAGTCTTGCCGTAGGGGGAAGAAGCAATCAGCCCCAGCATTTT. Residues: CASSLAVGGRSNQPQHF.

This clonotype was counted a single time. The chain couples TRBV4-2 to TRBJ1-5, with unresolved D. Trimming stripped 10 bases from V and 4 bases from J, with 14 bases between. The CDR3 spans 13 residues. Per the germline V gene, CDR1 is LGHNA and CDR2 is YNFKEQ. CDR3 DNA sequence: TGTGCCATGAGCCCTGGAGCAAATCAGCCCCAGCATTTT. Its protein product is CAMSPGANQPQHF.

In its sample, this clonotype was seen many times. The rearrangement links TRBV12-3 or TRBV12-4 to TRBJ2-7, with a tentative D call TRBD2 (5 bases). CDR3 size: 15 residues. Between the trimmed V and J ends, which lost 2 bases and 0 bases, there was a span of 11 bases. The CDR3 bases are TGTGCCAGCAGTTTACGGCGGGCGAGCTCCTACGAGCAGTACTTC. It yields the protein CASSLRRASSYEQYF.